The 28 T cell receptor beta chains in this list originate from one sample, sequenced in a study of identical twins (dated by TCRdb to 2016 to 2018). The library was obtained by 5' RACE. Sequencing relied on an Illumina HiSeq 2000. The public reads were reprocessed in TCRdb via fastp at Q25 and MiXCR, keeping in-frame beta chains. Each record represents a unique CDR3 protein, reported with the most common genes and DNA among its rows. Counted in this sample were a few hundred thousand distinct CDR3 sequences; around 12% of them appeared once. The ten largest clones take up roughly 7% of the sample. These same records also appear under a second study, on yellow fever vaccine responses in identical twins.

The material sequenced was CD8+ T cells sorted from blood. The source of these receptors is a woman between 18 and 30 years old in good health.

This chain joins TRBV9 and TRBJ1-1; D uncertain. This CDR3 spans 15 amino acids. V was shortened by 4 bases and J by 0 bases, with 13 bases between the two germline ends. Germline CDR1 reads SGDLS; CDR2 reads YYNGEE. The CDR3 nucleotides are TGTGCCAGCAGCCCCCGGTTGTCAATGAACACTGAAGCTTTCTTT. Its translation is CASSPRLSMNTEAFF.

This clonotype was picked up a small number of times. One end of the junction is discordant with germline, which a read error may explain. The chain recombines TRBV27 with TRBJ2-5, with 11 bases matching TRBD2. Germline loops: CDR1 MNHEY, CDR2 SMNVEV (reference sequence). The CDR3 totals 16 residues. CDR3 DNA: TGTGCCAGCAGTTCCCTTAGCGGGAGGGAGCAAGAGACCCAGTGCTTC. Protein product: CASSSLSGREQETQCF.

The chain carries TRBV27 and TRBJ2-7; no definite D call. CDR1 is MNHEY, CDR2 SMNVEV, per germline (reference sequence). The CDR3 is 14 amino acids. The V and J ends lost 2 bases and 0 bases respectively, with 8 bases between them. The CDR3 loop reads CASSLGRVSYEQYF. DNA of the CDR3: TGTGCCAGCAGTTTAGGCCGGGTCTCCTACGAGCAGTACTTC.

This clonotype was picked up a small number of times. This chain connects TRBV29-1 to TRBJ2-7; 7 bases align to TRBD2. Germline values: CDR1 SQVTM, CDR2 ANQGSEA. J gave up 6 bases and V 3 bases, and 11 bases lay outside the gene matches. The CDR3 extends over 14 amino acids. The CDR3 loop is CSVDLLPSGGEQYF. The CDR3 bases are TGCAGCGTTGACTTACTTCCTTCGGGGGGCGAGCAGTACTTC.

This clonotype was counted a few times. The J gene is TRBJ2-2, the V gene TRBV7-8; 14 bases agree with TRBD2. The length of the CDR3 is 14 residues. Germline V gives CDR1 SGHVS, CDR2 FQNEAQ. V dropped 10 bases and J dropped 8; count of bases not matched to a gene: 6. The CDR3 DNA reads TGTGCCACGGGACTAGCGGGAGTTGAGGGGGAGCTGTTTTTT. This gives the protein CATGLAGVEGELFF.

This clonotype was recorded a few times. The rearrangement uses TRBV3-1 and TRBJ2-5; the D gene is possibly TRBD2 (6 bases). V lost 1 base to trimming and J lost 4 bases, with 13 bases between them. Germline CDR1 and CDR2: LGHDT and YNNKEL (reference sequence). This CDR3 comprises 15 residues. CDR3 coding DNA: TGTGCCAGCAGCCAAGTTCCGGGAGCGGGAGAGACCCAGTACTTC. Encoded protein: CASSQVPGAGETQYF.

CDR3 in DNA: TGCAGCGTTGTGTTCAGGGGGGACTACAATGAGCAGTTCTTC. This gives the protein CSVVFRGDYNEQFF. The J gene is TRBJ2-1, the V gene TRBV29-1; D perhaps matches TRBD1 (7 bases). V was clipped by 4 bases and J by 3 bases, with 13 bases between them. The CDR3 totals 14 residues. Germline V gene lookup returns CDR1 SQVTM and CDR2 ANQGSEA.

This chain links TRBV10-3 with TRBJ1-1; 9 nucleotides match TRBD1. Germline assignment: CDR1 ENHRY and CDR2 SYGVKD. This CDR3 contains 13 residues. V trimming: 10 bases; J trimming: 1 base; junction bases outside the gene matches: 4. The CDR3 DNA follows: TGTGCCACGACAGGGGGTAGGAACACTGAAGCTTTCTTT. Translating it yields CATTGGRNTEAFF.

This clonotype was seen a few times. This chain joins TRBV4-1 and TRBJ1-2; tentatively, D is TRBD1 (6 bases). The length of the CDR3 is 15 residues. Germline loops: CDR1 MGHRA, CDR2 YSYEKL. V was pared by 1 base and J by 8 bases, with 17 bases between. CDR3 region: CASSQGWQDSKGYTF. DNA of the CDR3: TGCGCCAGCAGCCAAGGTTGGCAGGACAGTAAGGGCTACACCTTC.

This clonotype was seen a few times. V usage is TRBV12-3 or TRBV12-4 and J usage is TRBJ2-1, with D perhaps TRBD2 (5 bases). V was trimmed by 5 bases and J by 3 bases, leaving 14 bases between them. The CDR3 covers 15 residues. CDR3 amino acids: CASSHRDSYYNEQFF. In DNA, the CDR3 is TGTGCCAGCAGTCACCGGGATTCATACTACAATGAGCAGTTCTTC.

The rearrangement links TRBV11-2 to TRBJ2-7; D may be TRBD1 (6 bases). CDR3 length: 14 amino acids. Germline-derived CDR1 and CDR2 are SGHAT and FQNNGV. Trimming stripped 6 bases from V and 3 bases from J, with 15 bases between. As DNA, the CDR3 is TGTGCCAGCAGAAACCAGGACAGAGACTACGAGCAGTACGTC. Translation gives CASRNQDRDYEQYV.

This clonotype was seen more than once but under ten times. The gene calls are TRBV18 and TRBJ2-1; 12 bases line up with TRBD1. The CDR3 has 15 residues. After removal of 4 bases from V and 6 bases from J, the junction contained 4 bases not matched to a gene. Germline V CDR1 and CDR2: KGHSH, LQKENI. The CDR3 DNA sequence: TGTGCCAGCTCACGGGACAGGGGGCTCTCCAATGAGCAGTTCTTC. Translated, it gives CASSRDRGLSNEQFF.

In the case of this clonotype: A junction end diverges from the germline sequence, so it may reflect a read error. The gene calls are TRBV7-8 and TRBJ1-2, with D perhaps matching TRBD1 (6 bases). Germline assignment: CDR1 SGHVS and CDR2 FQNEAQ. This CDR3 comprises 17 residues. The CDR3 DNA reads TGTGCCAGCAGCTTAGCGCGGCAGGGGACTCTGAACTCTGGCTACACCTTC. Residues: CASSLARQGTLNSGYTF.

This clonotype has just a few counts. The V and J genes are TRBV11-2 and TRBJ2-3, with a tentative D call TRBD2 (5 bases). This CDR3 contains 16 residues. V was shortened by 1 base and J by 0 bases, with 11 bases between the two germline ends. Per the germline V gene, CDR1 is SGHAT and CDR2 is FQNNGV. This chain's CDR3 is CASSLGGLVSTDTQYF. Here the CDR3 DNA reads TGTGCCAGCAGCTTAGGCGGGCTGGTAAGCACAGATACGCAGTATTTT.

This chain uses TRBV5-4 with TRBJ2-7; D not resolved. From germline, CDR1 is SGHNT and CDR2 YYREEE (reference sequence). With 0 bases removed from V and 5 bases from J, the gap between germline ends came to 12 bases. This CDR3 is 14 amino acids long. The CDR3 protein is CASSLGGEIDEQYF. CDR3 DNA: TGTGCCAGCAGCTTGGGTGGGGAAATAGACGAGCAGTACTTC.

This clonotype came up many times. The V and J genes are TRBV27 and TRBJ1-5; the D gene is possibly TRBD1 (5 bases). The CDR3 runs 12 residues. Germline-derived CDR1 and CDR2 are MNHEY and SMNVEV (reference sequence). V was cut by 6 bases and J by 6 bases, with 9 bases left in between. CDR3 amino acids: CASSPGGQPQHF. The CDR3 region has the DNA TGTGCCAGCAGCCCGGGGGGTCAGCCCCAGCATTTT.

This rearrangement joins TRBV13 to TRBJ2-7; 8 bases map to TRBD2. Germline CDR1 reads PRHDT; CDR2 reads FYEKMQ (reference sequence). The CDR3 is made up of 16 amino acids. Unmatched junction bases numbered 12, after V lost 5 bases and J lost 3 bases. Written as DNA, the CDR3 is TGTGCCAGCAGCAAGACGGGGGCTAGCGGGTTCTACGAGCAGTACTTC. It yields the protein CASSKTGASGFYEQYF. The full variable domain, in which reference TRBV13 and TRBJ2-7 provide the parts outside the CDR3, is AAGVIQSPRHLIKEKRETATLKCYPIPRHDTVYWYQQGPGQDPQFLISFYEKMQSDKGSIPDRFSAQQFSDYHSELNMSSLELGDSALYFCASSKTGASGFYEQYFGPGTRLTVT.

This clonotype was recorded many times. The chain couples TRBV12-3 or TRBV12-4 to TRBJ1-4; D is uncertain. Trimming removed 3 bases at V and 2 bases at J, with 10 bases between. The CDR3 contains 15 residues. The CDR3 nucleotides are TGTGCCAGCAGTTTGGCGGAGCCTACTAATGAAAAACTGTTTTTT. Protein sequence: CASSLAEPTNEKLFF.

This clonotype has at least ten counts. The chain uses TRBV15 and TRBJ1-5; 8 nucleotides align to TRBD1. The CDR3 is 15 residues long. Looked up from germline, CDR1 is LNHNV and CDR2 is YYDKDF (reference sequence). V lost 0 bases, J lost 4 bases, and 2 bases stayed unmatched. Written as DNA, the CDR3 is TGTGCCACCAGCAGAGACAGGGGGCTTAATCAGCCCCAGCATTTT. Its protein is CATSRDRGLNQPQHF.

This clonotype was detected a few times. The rearrangement joins TRBV15 to TRBJ2-1; D possibly uses TRBD1 or TRBD2 (5 bases each). This CDR3 has 14 residues. The V and J ends lost 0 bases and 5 bases respectively, with 8 bases between them. The germline CDR1 and CDR2 sequences are LNHNV and YYDKDF (reference sequence). CDR3 in amino acids: CATSREGTDNEQFF. CDR3 DNA sequence: TGTGCCACCAGCAGAGAGGGGACGGACAATGAGCAGTTCTTC.

This clonotype was detected ten times or more. The chain joins TRBV3-1 to TRBJ2-1; 10 nucleotides agree with TRBD2. The CDR3 runs to 15 residues. The germline CDR1 and CDR2 sequences are LGHDT and YNNKEL (reference sequence). The trim removed 4 bases at V and 13 bases at J, leaving 13 bases unmatched. DNA of the CDR3: TGTGCCAGCAGCCTATCTAGCGGGGGCCCTCCTGGACAGTTCTTC. This translates into CASSLSSGGPPGQFF.

The CDR3 sequence is CSARDASGPEYEQYF. DNA for the CDR3: TGCAGTGCTAGAGATGCTAGCGGGCCAGAATACGAGCAGTACTTC. The V gene is TRBV20-1, the J gene TRBJ2-7, with TRBD2 matching 8 bases. Germline V lookup: CDR1 DFQATT, CDR2 SNEGSKA (reference sequence). V lost 0 bases, J lost 4 bases, and 8 bases stayed unmatched. The CDR3 is 15 residues long.

The gene calls are TRBV10-2 and TRBJ2-5; D not resolved. The length of the CDR3 is 14 residues. The germline V and J ends were trimmed by 2 bases and 4 bases, with 11 bases remaining between them. The germline V gene has CDR1 WSHSY and CDR2 SAAADI. In DNA, the CDR3 is TGCGCCAGCAGTGAGGTGACCTGGGGAGAGACCCAGTACTTC. The encoded protein is CASSEVTWGETQYF.

At least ten counts were recorded for this clonotype. This chain links TRBV12-3 or TRBV12-4 with TRBJ2-3; 8 bases are shared with TRBD1. Trimming took 3 bases from V and 2 from J; bases not matched to a gene: 4. CDR3 length equals 15 residues. As DNA, the CDR3 is TGTGCCAGCAGTTTCCCGGGACAGGCCACAGATACGCAGTATTTT. This gives the protein CASSFPGQATDTQYF.

The table lists this clonotype with a few counts. The J gene is TRBJ2-2, the V gene TRBV12-3 or TRBV12-4; D is perhaps TRBD2 (6 bases). This CDR3 has 16 amino acids. The ends were cut back, 8 bases at V and 1 base at J, with 17 bases in the middle. For the CDR3, the DNA is TGTGCCAGCGTTTTTTCGGGGCGGGGGAACACCGGGGAGCTGTTTTTT. Encoded protein: CASVFSGRGNTGELFF.

This clonotype was observed a few times. The J gene is TRBJ2-1, the V gene TRBV29-1, with D perhaps given as TRBD1 or TRBD2 (5 bases each). V gave up 5 bases and J gave up 5 bases, with 16 bases separating them. Germline values: CDR1 SQVTM, CDR2 ANQGSEA. The CDR3 spans 14 residues. CDR3 nucleotides: TGCAGCGTTCGCGCCACGGGGCTTAACAATGAGCAGTTCTTC. Amino acids: CSVRATGLNNEQFF.

The V gene is TRBV11-1, the J gene TRBJ2-3; 8 bases align to TRBD2. Germline CDR1 and CDR2: SGHAT and FQDESV (reference sequence). V lost 5 bases and J lost 1; bases outside the gene matches: 20. The CDR3 has 20 residues. The DNA for the CDR3 is TGTGCCAGCAGCGGCGATCTCCAAGCCTATAGCGGGGTGCGCACAGATACGCAGTATTTT. Protein product: CASSGDLQAYSGVRTDTQYF.

The chain carries TRBV27 and TRBJ2-1, with 11 bases lining up with TRBD1. The V gene end was trimmed by 5 bases and the J gene end by 6 bases; junction bases not matched to a gene: 9. This CDR3 has 16 amino acids. CDR1 MNHEY and CDR2 SMNVEV come from the germline V gene (reference sequence). The CDR3 bases are TGTGCCAGCAGTCCCGTAGGACAGGGGGCTGTCAATGAGCAGTTCTTC. Protein: CASSPVGQGAVNEQFF.